This T cell receptor (beta chain) was obtained from a study of blood T cell repertoires in COVID-19. The wider study: PBMCs, B-cell-depleted T cells, or T cells provided the cDNA or gDNA that made up the material.

How the authors handled the data: Amplified reference gene primers provided the basis for estimating nucleated cell counts. Generated by immunoSEQ multiplex PCR, the TCRdb table keeps only in-frame clones and is missing some. V, J and clone size derive from that table, while D and trimming were established from the DNA sequence. The profile shows almost 100,000 clones, around nine tenths of them singletons. From germline, CDR1 is SEHNR and CDR2 FQNEAQ (reference sequence). The length of the CDR3 is 15 residues. Between the trimmed V and J ends, which lost 5 bases and 0 bases, there was a span of 8 bases.

The clonotype was recovered from a man aged 50-60 years with acute or convalescent COVID-19. The rearrangement uses TRBV7-9 and TRBJ1-6; D call uncertain. The sequenced sample was peripheral blood. CDR3 loop: CASSPGGSYNSPLHF. CDR3 bases: TGTGCCAGCAGCCCAGGAGGCTCCTATAATTCACCCCTCCACTTT.